These 18 T cell receptor beta chains were sequenced from one sample in a study of blood T cell repertoires in COVID-19. Clones were sequenced by immunoSEQ multiplex PCR, and TCRdb holds only the in-frame ones, with some missing. The profile shows fewer than 120,000 clones, roughly 79% of them singletons. The sequenced sample was peripheral blood. The receptors were gathered from an elderly woman with active or convalescent COVID-19.

The J gene is TRBJ2-2, the V gene TRBV7-3, with 8 bases that match TRBD2. Trimming removed 5 bases from V and 3 bases from J; junction bases left unmatched: 8. The CDR3 has 16 amino acids. Germline V lookup: CDR1 SGHTA, CDR2 FQGTGA. This chain's CDR3 is CASSPGAGGDTGELFF. As DNA, the CDR3 is TGTGCCAGCAGCCCGGGGGCGGGGGGCGACACCGGGGAGCTGTTTTTT.

The V gene is TRBV7-2, the J gene TRBJ2-5; D remains unclear. The CDR3 extends over 15 amino acids. Deletions cut 1 base from V and 1 base from J, with 10 bases between. Germline V lookup: CDR1 SGHTA, CDR2 FQGNSA. The CDR3: CASSLGATPQETQYF. The CDR3 DNA reads TGTGCCAGCAGCTTAGGCGCGACTCCCCAAGAGACCCAGTACTTC.

The chain recombines TRBV29-1 with TRBJ2-3; D ambiguous. V was pared by 5 bases and J by 2 bases, with 8 bases between. CDR1 and CDR2 (germline): SQVTM, ANQGSEA. There are 12 residues in the CDR3. Here the CDR3 DNA reads TGCAGCGTTCGGAGCGACACAGATACGCAGTATTTT. As protein: CSVRSDTDTQYF.

The rearrangement joins TRBV7-2 to TRBJ1-2; D unclear. V lost 3 bases to trimming and J lost 0 bases, with 14 bases between them. This CDR3 comprises 16 residues. From germline, CDR1 is SGHTA and CDR2 FQGNSA. This CDR3 is CASSFRQLGTNYGYTF. The CDR3, as DNA: TGTGCCAGCAGCTTTCGACAACTAGGGACTAACTATGGCTACACCTTC.

The chain links TRBV19 to TRBJ1-2; 9 nucleotides agree with TRBD1. Losses at the gene ends were 0 bases for V and 8 bases for J; bases not matched to a gene: 4. The CDR3 covers 14 residues. In germline, CDR1 is LNHDA, CDR2 SQIVND (reference sequence). In DNA, the CDR3 is TGTGCCAGTAGTATAGATTGGACAGGGGTCGGCTACACCTTC. Its protein product is CASSIDWTGVGYTF.

V gene TRBV7-2 combines with J gene TRBJ2-1; 7 bases line up with TRBD1. Trimming at V came to 1 base and at J to 7 bases, leaving 10 bases not matched to a gene. Germline CDR1 is SGHTA and CDR2 is FQGNSA. The CDR3 sequence is 16 residues long. In DNA, the CDR3 is TGTGCCAGCAGCTTAGGAGGGGGCGGTATAAGTAATGAGCAGTTCTTC. Its translation is CASSLGGGGISNEQFF.

The chain employs TRBV18 and TRBJ1-1; D is undetermined. V lost 0 bases and J 5 bases, leaving 10 bases between the germline ends. Germline V gene lookup returns CDR1 KGHSH and CDR2 LQKENI. CDR3 length equals 14 residues. CDR3: CASSPPFPGTEAFF. For the CDR3, the DNA is TGTGCCAGCTCACCACCTTTCCCGGGAACTGAAGCTTTCTTT.

The rearrangement links TRBV28 to TRBJ2-2, with D hard to call. Germline V lookup: CDR1 MDHEN, CDR2 SYDVKM. V gave up 2 bases and J gave up 6 bases, with 7 bases separating them. This CDR3 has 13 residues. The CDR3 DNA reads as TGTGCCAGCAGTTTAATCCCCTCCGGGGAGCTGTTTTTT. Translating it yields CASSLIPSGELFF. The complete variable domain, with remaining parts taken from reference TRBV28 and TRBJ2-2, reads DVKVTQSSRYLVKRTGEKVFLECVQDMDHENMFWYRQDPGLGLRLIYFSYDVKMKEKGDIPEGYSVSREKKERFSLILESASTNQTSMYLCASSLIPSGELFFGEGSRLTVL.

The chain links TRBV10-3 to TRBJ1-1; D might be TRBD1 (5 bases). The CDR3 sequence is 12 residues long. V was trimmed by 9 bases and J by 8 bases, leaving 16 bases between them. The germline CDR1 and CDR2 sequences are ENHRY and SYGVKD. CDR3 nucleotides: TGTGCCATACAGGACCGAGGAGCAGAAGCTTTCTTT. Translation: CAIQDRGAEAFF.

CDR3 nucleotide sequence: TGTGCCAGCAGCTTGGACAGGGAGCGAGAGCAGTACTTC. Its protein product is CASSLDREREQYF. The rearrangement joins TRBV7-6 to TRBJ2-7; 8 bases are a match to TRBD1. The germline CDR1 and CDR2 sequences are SGHVS and FNYEAQ. With 3 bases clipped from V and 7 bases from J, the junction kept 5 bases outside the gene matches. CDR3 length: 13 amino acids.

This clone was observed once. The chain links TRBV19 to TRBJ2-1; D remains ambiguous. The ends were cut back, 1 base at V and 5 bases at J, with 6 bases in the middle. This CDR3 is built from 13 residues. CDR1 and CDR2 (germline): LNHDA, SQIVND (reference sequence). CDR3 DNA sequence: TGTGCCAGTAGTATAGGGGCAGACAATGAGCAGTTCTTC. Translated: CASSIGADNEQFF.

The rearrangement links TRBV5-1 to TRBJ1-2, with TRBD1 matching over 8 bases. The V segment lost 4 bases and the J segment 3 bases; nucleotides outside the gene matches: 11. Germline loops: CDR1 SGHRS, CDR2 YFSETQ. The CDR3 is 16 amino acids. The CDR3 is CASSKGDRGAYYGYTF. The CDR3 DNA sequence: TGCGCCAGCAGCAAGGGAGACAGGGGCGCTTACTATGGCTACACCTTC. The whole variable domain, filled in from reference TRBV5-1 and TRBJ1-2, reads KAGVTQTPRYLIKTRGQQVTLSCSPISGHRSVSWYQQTPGQGLQFLFEYFSETQRNKGNFPGRFSGRQFSNSRSEMNVSTLELGDSALYLCASSKGDRGAYYGYTFGSGTRLTVV.

This clone was observed a few times. This rearrangement joins TRBV7-9 to TRBJ2-3, with 8 nucleotides matching TRBD2. V was clipped by 5 bases and J by 2 bases; unmatched bases: 6. Germline CDR1 reads SEHNR; CDR2 reads FQNEAQ (reference sequence). CDR3 length equals 15 residues. The CDR3 loop reads CASSQAGVVTDTQYF. The CDR3 coding sequence is TGTGCCAGCAGCCAAGCGGGAGTCGTCACAGATACGCAGTATTTT. The entire variable domain, with the rest obtained from reference TRBV7-9 and TRBJ2-3, is as follows: DTGVSQNPRHKITKRGQNVTFRCDPISEHNRLYWYRQTLGQGPEFLTYFQNEAQLEKSRLLSDRFSAERPKGSFSTLEIQRTEQGDSAMYLCASSQAGVVTDTQYFGPGTRLTVL.

The sample holds a few counts of this clone. V gene TRBV15 combines with J gene TRBJ2-1; 8 bases align to TRBD2. This CDR3 spans 17 amino acids. Trimming at V came to 0 bases and at J to 5 bases, leaving 9 bases not matched to a gene. Germline V gene data show CDR1 as LNHNV and CDR2 as YYDKDF (reference sequence). CDR3 sequence (DNA): TGTGCCACCAGCAGAGATCCCCCAGCGGGAGCCAACAATGAGCAGTTCTTC. Translating it yields CATSRDPPAGANNEQFF.

This rearrangement joins TRBV3-1 (or the pseudogene TRBV3-2) to TRBJ2-1; 8 bases line up with TRBD2. Germline V lookup: CDR1 LGHDT, CDR2 YNNKEL (reference sequence). V was clipped by 3 bases and J by 7 bases; unmatched bases: 5. CDR3 length: 14 amino acids. This CDR3 is CASSHAGGFNEQFF. CDR3 nucleotides: TGTGCCAGCAGCCATGCGGGAGGTTTTAATGAGCAGTTCTTC.

With regard to this clone: One junction end disagrees with the germline gene, perhaps due to a read error. The genes are TRBV5-4 and TRBJ1-2, with 8 positions matching TRBD1. Germline V gene data show CDR1 as SGHNT and CDR2 as YYREEE (reference sequence). The CDR3 extends over 16 amino acids. CDR3 bases: TGTGCCAGCAGCTTGGGTTTCCAGGGGGCTAAGTATGGCTACACCTTC. Encoded protein: CASSLGFQGAKYGYTF.

The rearrangement joins TRBV20-1 to TRBJ2-1; possible D gene TRBD2, 6 bases. Trimming removed 3 bases from V and 4 bases from J, with 13 bases in between. Germline CDR1 reads DFQATT; CDR2 reads SNEGSKA (reference sequence). The CDR3 runs 14 residues. The CDR3 DNA reads TGCAGTGCTAGTATTAGCGGAGTTTACAATGAGCAGTTCTTC. Translated: CSASISGVYNEQFF.

The genes are TRBV4-2 and TRBJ2-2; TRBD2 matches 12 bases. V was pared by 1 base and J by 5 bases, with 8 bases of the junction left unmatched. The CDR3 is 18 amino acids. The germline V gene has CDR1 LGHNA and CDR2 YNFKEQ. This CDR3 is CASSQGDLAGGPTGELFF. In DNA, the CDR3 is TGTGCCAGCAGCCAAGGTGACCTAGCGGGAGGGCCTACCGGGGAGCTGTTTTTT.